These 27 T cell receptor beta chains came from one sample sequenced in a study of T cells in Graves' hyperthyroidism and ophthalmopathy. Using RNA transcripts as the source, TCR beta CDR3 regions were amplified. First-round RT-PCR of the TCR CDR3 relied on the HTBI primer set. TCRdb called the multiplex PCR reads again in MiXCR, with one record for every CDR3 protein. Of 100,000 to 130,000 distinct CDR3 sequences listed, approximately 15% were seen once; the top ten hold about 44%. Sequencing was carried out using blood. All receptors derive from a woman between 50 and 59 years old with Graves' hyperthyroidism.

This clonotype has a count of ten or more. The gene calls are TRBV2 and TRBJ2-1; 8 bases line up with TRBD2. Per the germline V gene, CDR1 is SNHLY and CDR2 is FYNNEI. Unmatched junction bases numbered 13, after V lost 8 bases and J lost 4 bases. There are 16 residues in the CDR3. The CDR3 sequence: CASGPSAGVRYNEQFF. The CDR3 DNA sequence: TGTGCCAGCGGGCCCTCAGCGGGAGTCAGGTACAATGAGCAGTTCTTC.

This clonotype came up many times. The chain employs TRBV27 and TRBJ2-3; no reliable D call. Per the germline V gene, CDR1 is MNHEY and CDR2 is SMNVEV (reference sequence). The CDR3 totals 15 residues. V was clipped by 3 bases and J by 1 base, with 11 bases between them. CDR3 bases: TGTGCCAGCAGTTTTTTGGATGGAGGCACAGATACGCAGTATTTT. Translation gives CASSFLDGGTDTQYF.

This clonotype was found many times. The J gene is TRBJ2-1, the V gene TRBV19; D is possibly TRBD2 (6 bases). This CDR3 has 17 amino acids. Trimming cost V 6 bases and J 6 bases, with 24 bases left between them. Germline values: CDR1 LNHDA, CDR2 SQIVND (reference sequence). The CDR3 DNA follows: TGTGCCAGTAGCCCCCCGTGGGCCACGGGGGAGGCCAATGAGCAGTTCTTC. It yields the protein CASSPPWATGEANEQFF.

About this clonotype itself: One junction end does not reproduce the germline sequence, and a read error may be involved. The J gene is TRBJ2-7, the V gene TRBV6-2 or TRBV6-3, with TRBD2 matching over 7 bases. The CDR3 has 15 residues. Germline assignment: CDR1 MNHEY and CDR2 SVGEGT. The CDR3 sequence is CVSREAGDSSYEQYF. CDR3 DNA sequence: TGTGTCAGCAGGGAGGCGGGAGACTCTTCCTACGAGCAGTACTTC.

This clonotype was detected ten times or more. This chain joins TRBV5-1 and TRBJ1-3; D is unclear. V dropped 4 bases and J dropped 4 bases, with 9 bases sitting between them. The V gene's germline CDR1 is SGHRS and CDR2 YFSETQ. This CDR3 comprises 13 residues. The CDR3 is CASSATEGNTIYF. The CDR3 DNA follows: TGCGCCAGCAGCGCAACGGAGGGAAACACCATATATTTT.

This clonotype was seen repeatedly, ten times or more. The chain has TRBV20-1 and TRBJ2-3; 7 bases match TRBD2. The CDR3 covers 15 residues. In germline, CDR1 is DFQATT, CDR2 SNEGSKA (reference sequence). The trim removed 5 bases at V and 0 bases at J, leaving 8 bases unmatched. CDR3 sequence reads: CSAPKNSGSTDTQYF. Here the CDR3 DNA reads TGCAGTGCTCCGAAGAATAGCGGGAGCACAGATACGCAGTATTTT.

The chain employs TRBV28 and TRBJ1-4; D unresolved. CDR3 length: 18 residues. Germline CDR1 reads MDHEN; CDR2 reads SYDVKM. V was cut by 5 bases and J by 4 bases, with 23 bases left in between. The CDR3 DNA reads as TGTGCCAGCAGTCTTGGAAAGAGGGCCGCTATTATTAATGAAAAACTGTTTTTT. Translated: CASSLGKRAAIINEKLFF.

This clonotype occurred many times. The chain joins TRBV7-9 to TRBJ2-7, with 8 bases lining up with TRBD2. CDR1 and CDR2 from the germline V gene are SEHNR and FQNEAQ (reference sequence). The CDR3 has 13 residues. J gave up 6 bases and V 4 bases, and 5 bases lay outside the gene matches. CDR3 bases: TGTGCCAGCAGCTCCAGCGGGGGCGGCGAGCAGTACTTC. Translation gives CASSSSGGGEQYF.

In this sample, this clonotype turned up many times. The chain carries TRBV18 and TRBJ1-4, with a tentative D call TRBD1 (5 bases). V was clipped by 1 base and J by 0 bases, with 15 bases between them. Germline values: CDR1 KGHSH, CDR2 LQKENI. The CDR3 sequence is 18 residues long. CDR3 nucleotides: TGTGCCAGCTCACCACGATCTACAGGACGTGCAACTAATGAAAAACTGTTTTTT. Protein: CASSPRSTGRATNEKLFF.

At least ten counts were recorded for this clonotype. The CDR3 sequence: CASSWDRGGYTF. Here the CDR3 DNA reads TGTGCCAGCAGTTGGGACAGGGGTGGCTACACCTTC. The chain joins TRBV28 to TRBJ1-2, with 10 positions matching TRBD1. In germline, CDR1 is MDHEN, CDR2 SYDVKM. The CDR3 covers 12 residues. After removal of 4 bases from V and 7 bases from J, the junction contained 0 bases not matched to a gene.

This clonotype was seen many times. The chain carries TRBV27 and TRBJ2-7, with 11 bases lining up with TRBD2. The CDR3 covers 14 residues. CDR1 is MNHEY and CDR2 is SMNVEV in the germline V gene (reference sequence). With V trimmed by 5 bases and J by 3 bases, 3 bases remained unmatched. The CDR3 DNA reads TGTGCCAGCAGTGGTAGCGGGAGGGGCTACGAGCAGTACTTC. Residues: CASSGSGRGYEQYF.

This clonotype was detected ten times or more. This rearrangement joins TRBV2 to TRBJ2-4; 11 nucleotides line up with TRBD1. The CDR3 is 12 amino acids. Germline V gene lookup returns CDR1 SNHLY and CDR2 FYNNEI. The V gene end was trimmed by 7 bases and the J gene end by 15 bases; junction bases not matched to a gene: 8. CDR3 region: CASNPDRGQGYF. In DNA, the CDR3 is TGTGCCAGCAACCCGGACAGGGGGCAAGGGTACTTC.

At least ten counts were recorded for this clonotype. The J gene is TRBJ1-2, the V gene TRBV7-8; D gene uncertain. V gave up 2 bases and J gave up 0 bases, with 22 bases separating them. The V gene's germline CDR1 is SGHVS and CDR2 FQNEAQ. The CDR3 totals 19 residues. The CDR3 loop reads CASSLNTPSGWMANYGYTF. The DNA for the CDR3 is TGTGCCAGCAGCTTAAATACCCCGTCCGGTTGGATGGCTAACTATGGCTACACCTTC. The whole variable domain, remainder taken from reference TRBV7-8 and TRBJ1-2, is GAGVSQSPRYKVAKRGQDVALRCDPISGHVSLFWYQQALGQGPEFLTYFQNEAQLDKSGLPSDRFFAERPEGSVSTLKIQRTQQEDSAVYLCASSLNTPSGWMANYGYTFGSGTRLTVV.

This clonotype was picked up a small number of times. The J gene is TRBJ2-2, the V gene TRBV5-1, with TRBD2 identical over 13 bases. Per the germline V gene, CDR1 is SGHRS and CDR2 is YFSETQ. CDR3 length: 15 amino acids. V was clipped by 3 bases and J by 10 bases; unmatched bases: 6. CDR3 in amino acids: CASSSWTSGSEELFF. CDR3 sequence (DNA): TGCGCCAGCAGCTCCTGGACTAGCGGGAGCGAGGAGCTGTTTTTT.

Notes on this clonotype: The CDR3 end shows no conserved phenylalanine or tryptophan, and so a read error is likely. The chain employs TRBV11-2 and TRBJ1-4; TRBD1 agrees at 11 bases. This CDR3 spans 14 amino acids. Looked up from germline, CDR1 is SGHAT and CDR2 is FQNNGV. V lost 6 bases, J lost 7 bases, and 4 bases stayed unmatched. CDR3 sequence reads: CASSRDRGSEKLFS. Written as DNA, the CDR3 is TGTGCCAGCAGTAGGGACAGGGGGAGTGAAAAACTGTTTTCT.

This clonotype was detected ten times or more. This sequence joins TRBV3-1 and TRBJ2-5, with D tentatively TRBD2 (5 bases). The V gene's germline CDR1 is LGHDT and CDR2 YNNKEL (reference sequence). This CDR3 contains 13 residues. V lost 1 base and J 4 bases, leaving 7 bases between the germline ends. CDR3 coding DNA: TGTGCCAGCAGCCAAGTAAGCGGAGAGACCCAGTACTTC. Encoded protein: CASSQVSGETQYF.

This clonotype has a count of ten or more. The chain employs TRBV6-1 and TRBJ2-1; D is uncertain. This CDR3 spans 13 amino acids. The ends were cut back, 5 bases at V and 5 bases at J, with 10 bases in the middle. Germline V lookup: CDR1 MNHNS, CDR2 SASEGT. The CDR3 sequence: CASSWLSNNEQFF. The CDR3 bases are TGTGCCAGCAGTTGGCTGTCGAACAATGAGCAGTTCTTC.

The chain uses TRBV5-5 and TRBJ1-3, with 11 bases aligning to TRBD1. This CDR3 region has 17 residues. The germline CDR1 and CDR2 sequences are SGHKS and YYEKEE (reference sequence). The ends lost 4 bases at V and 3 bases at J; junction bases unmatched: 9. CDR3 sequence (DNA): TGTGCCAGCAGCCCTGGACAGGGGGCGGTCAATGGAAACACCATATATTTT. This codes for CASSPGQGAVNGNTIYF.

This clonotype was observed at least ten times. Here the CDR3 reads CATSDFAALGGNEQFF. CDR3 bases: TGTGCCACCAGTGATTTTGCGGCATTAGGTGGCAATGAGCAGTTCTTC. The genes are TRBV24-1 and TRBJ2-1; D remains unclear. V was trimmed by 1 base and J by 6 bases, leaving 15 bases between them. This CDR3 comprises 16 residues. Germline values: CDR1 KGHDR, CDR2 SFDVKD.

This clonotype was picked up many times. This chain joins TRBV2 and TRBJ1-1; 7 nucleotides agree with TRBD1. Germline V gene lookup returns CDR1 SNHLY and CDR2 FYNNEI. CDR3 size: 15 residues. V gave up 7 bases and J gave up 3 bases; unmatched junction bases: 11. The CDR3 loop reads CASTLEAGGYTEAFF. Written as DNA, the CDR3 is TGTGCCAGCACCCTCGAGGCAGGGGGGTACACTGAAGCTTTCTTT.

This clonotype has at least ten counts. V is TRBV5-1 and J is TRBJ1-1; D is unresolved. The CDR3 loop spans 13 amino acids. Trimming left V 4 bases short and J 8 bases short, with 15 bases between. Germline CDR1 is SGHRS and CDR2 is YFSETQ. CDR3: CASSGGSSWEAFF. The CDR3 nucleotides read TGCGCCAGCAGCGGCGGGAGCAGTTGGGAAGCTTTCTTT. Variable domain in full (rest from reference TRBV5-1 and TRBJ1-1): KAGVTQTPRYLIKTRGQQVTLSCSPISGHRSVSWYQQTPGQGLQFLFEYFSETQRNKGNFPGRFSGRQFSNSRSEMNVSTLELGDSALYLCASSGGSSWEAFFGQGTRLTVV.

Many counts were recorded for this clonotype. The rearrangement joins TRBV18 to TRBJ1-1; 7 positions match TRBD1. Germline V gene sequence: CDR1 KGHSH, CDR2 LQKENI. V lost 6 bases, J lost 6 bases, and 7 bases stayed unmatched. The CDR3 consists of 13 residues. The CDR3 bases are TGTGCCAGCTCGCCGGACAGGTTAGCTGAAGCTTTCTTT. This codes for CASSPDRLAEAFF.

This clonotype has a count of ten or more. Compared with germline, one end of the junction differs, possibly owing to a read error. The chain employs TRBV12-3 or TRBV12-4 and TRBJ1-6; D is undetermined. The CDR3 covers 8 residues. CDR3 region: CRPPPLHF. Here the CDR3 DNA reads TGCCGACCTCCACCCCTCCACTTT.

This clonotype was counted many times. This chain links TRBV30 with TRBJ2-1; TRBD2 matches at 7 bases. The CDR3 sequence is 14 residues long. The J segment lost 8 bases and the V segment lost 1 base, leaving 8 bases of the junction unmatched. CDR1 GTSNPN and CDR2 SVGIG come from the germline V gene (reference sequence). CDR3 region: CAWSDPGLGYEQFF. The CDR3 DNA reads TGTGCCTGGAGTGACCCTGGACTAGGTTATGAGCAGTTCTTC.

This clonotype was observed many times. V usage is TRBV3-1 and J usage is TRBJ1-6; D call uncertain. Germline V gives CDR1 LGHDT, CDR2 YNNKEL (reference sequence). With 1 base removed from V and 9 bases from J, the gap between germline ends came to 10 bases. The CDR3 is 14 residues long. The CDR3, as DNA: TGTGCCAGCAGCCAAGCTGGGTTTGGTTCACCCCTCCACTTT. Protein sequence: CASSQAGFGSPLHF.

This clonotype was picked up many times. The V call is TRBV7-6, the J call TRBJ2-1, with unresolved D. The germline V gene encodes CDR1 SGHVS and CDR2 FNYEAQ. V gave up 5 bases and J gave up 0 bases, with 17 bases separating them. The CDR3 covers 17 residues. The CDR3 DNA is TGTGCCAGCAGCCCGCTCACCCAGTCGAGCTCCTACAATGAGCAGTTCTTC. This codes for CASSPLTQSSSYNEQFF.

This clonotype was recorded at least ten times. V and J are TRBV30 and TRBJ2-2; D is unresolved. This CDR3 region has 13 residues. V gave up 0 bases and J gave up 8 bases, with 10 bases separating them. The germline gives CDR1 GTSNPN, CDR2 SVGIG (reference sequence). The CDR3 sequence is CAWSVVVQGELFF. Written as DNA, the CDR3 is TGTGCCTGGAGTGTAGTAGTGCAGGGGGAGCTGTTTTTT.